The 10 T cell receptor beta chains listed next were all sequenced from one sample in a study of shared clonotypes between healthy human individuals. Naive CD8 cells, CD45RO-negative and positively selected for CCR7, excluded terminally differentiated effector memory CD45RA+ cells. TCRdb's table, derived via immunoSEQ multiplex PCR, lists solely in-frame clones and lacks some. The table records about 2.1 million clones, about 92% of them present only once. Sequencing input: naive CD8+ T cells from PBMCs. The receptors derive from a man aged 18 to 29 in good health. Some clones in this sample may be carry-over from other donors' samples.

In its sample, this clone was seen once. The rearrangement uses TRBV4-1 and TRBJ2-6, with no clear D. The CDR3 is 17 amino acids. Per the germline V gene, CDR1 is MGHRA and CDR2 is YSYEKL. V lost 0 bases and J lost 4, with 13 bases in between. The CDR3 DNA follows: TGCGCCAGCAGCCAAGAGGGCTCCCGGATCGGGGCCAACGTCCTGACTTTC. Residues: CASSQEGSRIGANVLTF.

The chain recombines TRBV15 with TRBJ1-4, with 7 bases that match TRBD1. There are 18 residues in the CDR3. Germline assignment: CDR1 LNHNV and CDR2 YYDKDF (reference sequence). Losses at the gene ends were 5 bases for V and 4 bases for J; bases not matched to a gene: 16. The CDR3 protein is CATSPRDRATLLNEKLFF. CDR3 sequence (DNA): TGTGCCACCAGCCCCCGTGACAGGGCAACTCTTCTTAATGAAAAACTGTTTTTT.

V is TRBV19 and J is TRBJ2-2, with a possible D match to TRBD2 (5 bases). The V gene lost 3 bases and the J gene lost 9 bases, with 14 bases spanning the gap. CDR1 and CDR2 from the germline V gene are LNHDA and SQIVND (reference sequence). The CDR3 has 14 residues. In nucleotides, the CDR3 is TGTGCCAGTAGTATTTGGGAGACACCGTGGGAGCTGTTTTTT. Protein: CASSIWETPWELFF.

The rearrangement uses TRBV9 and TRBJ1-4; D remains ambiguous. The V end lost 0 bases, the J end lost 5 bases, and 14 bases lay between the germline ends. CDR1 is SGDLS and CDR2 is YYNGEE in the germline V gene. The CDR3 is 16 amino acids. Here the CDR3 reads CASSVGAGVGNEKLFF. The CDR3 nucleotides are TGTGCCAGCAGCGTAGGGGCCGGCGTTGGGAATGAAAAACTGTTTTTT.

The chain couples TRBV19 to TRBJ2-1; 8 bases match TRBD2. Germline V gene lookup returns CDR1 LNHDA and CDR2 SQIVND (reference sequence). V lost 5 bases, J lost 6 bases, and 6 bases stayed unmatched. CDR3 size: 14 residues. The CDR3: CASSSSGRSNEQFF. The CDR3 DNA sequence: TGTGCCAGTAGTTCCAGCGGGAGATCCAATGAGCAGTTCTTC. The entire variable domain, with the rest obtained from reference TRBV19 and TRBJ2-1, is as follows: DGGITQSPKYLFRKEGQNVTLSCEQNLNHDAMYWYRQDPGQGLRLIYYSQIVNDFQKGDIAEGYSVSREKKESFPLTVTSAQKNPTAFYLCASSSSGRSNEQFFGPGTRLTVL.

V usage is TRBV14 and J usage is TRBJ2-7; 8 bases are shared with TRBD1. There are 15 residues in the CDR3. Per germline, CDR1 SGHDN and CDR2 FVKESK. After removal of 4 bases from V and 2 bases from J, the junction contained 7 bases not matched to a gene. The DNA for the CDR3 is TGTGCCAGCAGCCCAACGCGGACAGGGACCTACGAGCAGTACTTC. Its translation: CASSPTRTGTYEQYF.

The V call is TRBV5-1, the J call TRBJ1-2; no definite D call. CDR3 length equals 12 residues. Per the germline V gene, CDR1 is SGHRS and CDR2 is YFSETQ. V lost 3 bases and J lost 7, with 10 bases in between. The CDR3 region is CASSSGPPGYTF. The CDR3 DNA follows: TGCGCCAGCAGCTCCGGACCTCCTGGCTACACCTTC.

CDR3 in DNA: TGCGCCAGCAGTTCAGGGACAGGGGGAACTGAAGCTTTCTTT. It yields the protein CASSSGTGGTEAFF. The V call is TRBV10-1, the J call TRBJ1-1; 11 bases agree with TRBD1. With V trimmed by 5 bases and J by 5 bases, 4 bases remained unmatched. From germline, CDR1 is WNHNN and CDR2 SYGVQD (reference sequence). The CDR3 is made up of 14 amino acids.

V gene TRBV6-5 combines with J gene TRBJ2-7, with 12 bases fitting TRBD2. The germline gives CDR1 MNHEY, CDR2 SVGAGI. This CDR3 is 16 amino acids long. Losses at the gene ends were 2 bases for V and 3 bases for J; bases not matched to a gene: 5. CDR3: CASSYRALAGGYEQYF. CDR3 DNA: TGTGCCAGCAGTTACCGGGCACTAGCGGGGGGCTACGAGCAGTACTTC.

The chain combines TRBV9 with TRBJ2-3, with a weak D call TRBD2 (5 bases). CDR1 is SGDLS, CDR2 YYNGEE, per germline. The CDR3 has 14 amino acids. Trimming cost V 4 bases and J 4 bases, with 13 bases left between them. As DNA, the CDR3 is TGTGCCAGCAGCCCCCTAAGCGGCGCAGATACGCAGTATTTT. Translating gives CASSPLSGADTQYF.